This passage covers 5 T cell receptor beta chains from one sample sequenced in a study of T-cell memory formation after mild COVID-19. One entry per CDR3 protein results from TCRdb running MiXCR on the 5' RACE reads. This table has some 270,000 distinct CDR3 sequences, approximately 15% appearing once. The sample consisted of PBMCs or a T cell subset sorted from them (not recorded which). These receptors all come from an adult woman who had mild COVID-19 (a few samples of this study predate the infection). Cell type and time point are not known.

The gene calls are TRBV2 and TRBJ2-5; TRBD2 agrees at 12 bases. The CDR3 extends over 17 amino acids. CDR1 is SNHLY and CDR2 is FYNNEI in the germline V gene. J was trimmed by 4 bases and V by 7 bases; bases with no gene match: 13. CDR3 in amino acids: CASTKGSSGGAGETQYF. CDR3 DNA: TGTGCCAGCACCAAAGGGTCTAGCGGGGGGGCTGGAGAGACCCAGTACTTC.

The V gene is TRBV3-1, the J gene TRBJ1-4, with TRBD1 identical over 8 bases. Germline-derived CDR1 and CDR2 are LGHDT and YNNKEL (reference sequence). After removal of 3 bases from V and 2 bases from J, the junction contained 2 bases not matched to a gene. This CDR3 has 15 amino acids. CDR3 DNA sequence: TGTGCCAGCAGCCAGGGACAGGCTACTAATGAAAAACTGTTTTTT. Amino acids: CASSQGQATNEKLFF.

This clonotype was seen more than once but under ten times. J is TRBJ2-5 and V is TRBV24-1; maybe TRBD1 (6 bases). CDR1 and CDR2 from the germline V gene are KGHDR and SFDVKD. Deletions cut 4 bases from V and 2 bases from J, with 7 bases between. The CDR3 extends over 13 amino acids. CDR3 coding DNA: TGTGCCACCAGTGACCAGGGGCAAGAGACCCAGTACTTC. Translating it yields CATSDQGQETQYF.

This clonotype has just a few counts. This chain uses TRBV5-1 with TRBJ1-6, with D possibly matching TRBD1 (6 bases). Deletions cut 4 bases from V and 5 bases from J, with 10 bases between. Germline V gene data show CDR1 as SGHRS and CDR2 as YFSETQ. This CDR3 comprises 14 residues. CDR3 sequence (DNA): TGCGCCAGCAGCACAAACAGGGATAATTCACCCCTCCACTTT. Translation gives CASSTNRDNSPLHF.

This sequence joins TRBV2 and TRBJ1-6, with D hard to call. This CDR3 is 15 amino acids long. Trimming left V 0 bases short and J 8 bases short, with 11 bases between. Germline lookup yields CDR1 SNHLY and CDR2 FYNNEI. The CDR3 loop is CASSEANSPYSPLHF. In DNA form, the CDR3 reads TGTGCCAGCAGTGAAGCTAACTCACCCTATTCACCCCTCCACTTT.